This T cell receptor (beta chain) was profiled in a study of cytomegalovirus exposure and HLA in healthy donors (dated by TCRdb to about 2017). For context, the study as a whole: An earlier analysis of 587 of the donors reported 276 Gb of sequence data and 95 million to 120 million unique TCR beta sequences obtained from about 170 million T cells. An early release that covered several hundred HLA-typed donors contained about 300 gigabases of sequencing data and 85 million to 100 million unique TCR sequences. Of the approximately 400 genotyped donors, roughly 80% fell in the genetic ancestry cluster associated with self-reported Caucasian donors. The study was designed to test whether signatures of past pathogen exposure could be identified by cataloging public T cell receptors. The study used immunosequencing to profile the T cell repertoires of about 670 subjects and linked those repertoires to cytomegalovirus serostatus. In addition to the first cohort of 666 subjects, a separate validation cohort of approximately 130 different subjects was used. The study combined high-throughput TCR immunosequencing, statistical association of individual TCRs with disease status, and machine learning to predict cytomegalovirus infection status. A later analysis re-examined previously published TCR beta repertoires from more than 600 donors and added high-resolution HLA genotyping to investigate patterns of TCR occurrence. The later analysis used no new phenotypic data to find candidate immune exposures, relying instead on TCR beta sequences and their occurrence across donors. An earlier analysis of roughly 600 of the donors used high-throughput TCR beta sequencing to judge whether each TCR beta V gene segment behaved as functional or pseudogenic. Donor age, sex, ethnicity and CMV serostatus were compiled alongside the repertoire data. Genome-wide SNP genotypes for about three fifths of the roughly 670 donors were used in a later genetic analysis, which treated that subset as a discovery cohort. All discovery cohort repertoires had been generated on a single sequencing platform. Both class I and class II loci were covered by HLA typing, at four-digit resolution. Typing coverage differed by locus: A, B, C, DRB1 and DQB1 were typed in about 629-640 donors, DQA1 in approximately 520, DPA1 in approximately 600, and DPB1 in just under 490. Roughly five DR-DQ haplotypes were handled as single units for association and clustering, since linkage in the cohort was strong. On average, approximately 250,000 unique TCR beta nucleotide sequences were sequenced per donor among about 400 genotyped donors of the cohort, with 15% to 20% of those sequences being non-productive.

In total, more than 500 healthy bone marrow donors made up the cohort. At the time of sampling, every cohort member was nominally healthy, though immune exposures that went unrecorded were likely present. The donor tested CMV seronegative, placing the donor among the approximately 360 seronegative members of the cohort. A peripheral blood sample was collected from each donor, and TCR beta sequencing was performed on peripheral blood mononuclear cells. Genomic DNA extraction from the blood cell samples was performed with the Qiagen DNeasy Blood Extraction Kit. V and J are truncated by 7 bases and 5 bases respectively, leaving an intervening sequence of 11 bases. There are 12 amino acids in the CDR3, from cysteine to phenylalanine inclusive. The retained sequence is limited to the CDR3, 36 bases, with the frame set at the first base. From the germline V gene (reference sequence), CDR1 is MNHNY and CDR2 is SVGAGI.

On the study overall, not on this receptor specifically: The cohort was sequenced for TCR beta chains only, and without alpha or paired-chain data the features that could be detected were limited. Strong co-occurrence of HLA alleles, especially DR and DQ, made assigning TCR associations to individual alleles difficult. According to the authors, the approach could potentially be generalized to other disease states and immunological phenotypes. In a later analysis, HLA-associated TCR beta chains were found to be more clonally expanded and to have lower generation probabilities than equally common non-associated chains. Most CMV-associated TCR beta chains appeared to be HLA-restricted in a later analysis, and the HLA associations seemed to be driven largely by CMV exposure. In a later analysis, the rate of TCR association differed among HLA loci, with DRB1 alleles having the most associated TCRs and HLA-C alleles having the fewest. Some IMGT-functional V segments, including TRBV6-2 and TRBV6-3, could not be distinguished by the 87-base-pair reads and were therefore excluded. Compared with the roughly 670-donor mean, donors in an Asian-associated ancestry cluster had fewer N-insertions in productive TCRs, according to a later genetic analysis. CMV serostatus was the only immune exposure information available for the cohort. Linkage disequilibrium might explain the correlated functional status among segregating V segments, but an unknown experimental factor could not be ruled out. V-gene and J-gene trimming of TCR beta chains was associated with a missense DCLRE1C variant in a later genetic analysis, and the association was replicated in an independent cohort. Because counts were too low, roughly 17 rarely observed V segments, including chromosome 9 orphons, were left out of the earlier analysis of 587 of the donors. The classifier was reported to diagnose cytomegalovirus status with high specificity and sensitivity in both the original cohort and the validation cohort. A further reported finding was that TCR beta sequences accurately predicted the HLA-A and HLA-B alleles for most subjects in the first cohort. Broadly in line with IMGT annotations, most TCR beta V segments showed up in productive rearrangements about 87% or about 30% of the time in an earlier analysis of several hundred of the donors. A later analysis associated about 17,000 TCR beta sequences with specific HLA alleles at a false discovery rate of 0.05. Across donors, most TCR sequences were observed very rarely, whereas some public TCRs were present in many individuals. In a later analysis, several top co-occurrence clusters were reported to appear linked to parvovirus B19, influenza, CMV and Epstein-Barr virus. A total of roughly 160 TCR beta chains were listed by the study as associated with cytomegalovirus. Because some donors lacked HLA typing at each locus, the association tests relied only on the typed subset. A group of highly shared sequence variants was considered likely to be a technical artifact of the sequencing pipeline. Three of the identified cytomegalovirus-associated TCR beta chains were confirmed in vitro to be specific for cytomegalovirus antigens. Sequencing depth was assumed to be roughly uniform across donors in the presence/absence analyses, though that assumption may not hold.

For this clone: Its antigen specificity is not known.

The library was made by the immunoSEQ multiplex PCR assay. A mixture of 60 forward primers for TCR Vbeta segments and 13 reverse primers for TCR Jbeta segments was used in the multiplex PCR. The CDR3 region of rearranged TCR beta genes was amplified from genomic DNA by a multiplex PCR assay. The amplified TCR beta libraries were sequenced on the Illumina HiSeq System as 87-base-pair reads. The study's processing was this. Across the 670 or so repertoires, a later analysis counted roughly 77 million unique TCR beta chains, 9 million to 14 million of which were shared by at least two donors. Raw reads were error-corrected and collapsed into unique sequences with a nearest-neighbor algorithm that merged closely related sequences to remove PCR and sequencing errors. Alignment of CDR3 sequences to IMGT reference sequences was used to assign V, D and J gene segments. For a sequence to be retained, at least a six-nucleotide match to both a V gene segment and a J gene segment was required. A rearrangement was called productive if the CDR3 had no stop codons and remained in frame with V and J, and every other rearrangement was called non-productive. CDR3 was defined by IMGT convention, running from the second conserved V-encoded cysteine to the conserved J-encoded phenylalanine. The earlier analysis of 450 to 750 of the donors excluded any sequence lacking an unambiguous match to a single V gene segment. In an earlier analysis of 587 of the donors, V segments were called functional above 56.7% productive rearrangements and were called segregating when the between-donor standard deviation exceeded 5%. A statistical classification framework was developed to diagnose cytomegalovirus status using the catalog of TCR beta chain sequences. A later analysis assigned V and J genes by comparing TCR nucleotide sequences with IMGT/GENE-DB human TR gene sequences. In a later analysis, CDR3 sequences and most-parsimonious VDJ recombination scenarios were assigned using the TCRdist pipeline. A later analysis defined each TCR beta chain by its CDR3 amino acid sequence plus V-gene family, and excluded reads lacking a unique V-gene family. As a way to deal with suspected cross-contamination and a sequencing artifact, a later analysis dropped approximately 590 nucleotide sequences that were highly shared and had low generation probability. In a later analysis, a clonal expansion index was calculated for each public chain from normalized within-repertoire ranks of inferred template counts. A later analysis computed generation probabilities with a VDJ recombination model fitted to out-of-frame rearrangements, and checked the results against IGoR. In a later analysis, hypergeometric tests were used to score TCR-TCR, TCR-HLA and TCR-CMV co-occurrence, with a repertoire-size bias correction applied to TCR pairs. False discovery rates were estimated in a later analysis by permuting HLA or CMV assignments 20 times. In a later analysis, co-occurring TCRs were grouped with DBSCAN, and TCRdist sequence similarity was added when clustering was performed within HLA-allele-positive subsets. Repertoires with fewer than 30,000 or more than 120,000 public chains, plus five repertoires with anomalous nucleotide sharing, were excluded from co-occurrence clustering. TCRdb took this table from immuneACCESS and kept in-frame rearrangements with V and J called. Such tables lack part of the clones; where checked against another copy, unresolved V genes explain under half of the gap, and the rest is unexplained. V, J and clone size derive from that table, while D and trimming were established from the DNA sequence. This sample's table has entries for about 140,000 clones. The top ten hold approximately 2.5% of the sample.

This chain is built from TRBV6-6 and TRBJ1-1; 6 matching bases give a weak D call of TRBD1. The sequencing input was PBMCs. This clonotype originated in a man aged 40-49 years in good health and CMV-seronegative. The DNA is as follows: TGTGCCAGCAATACAGGGCGGACTGAAGCTTTCTTT. Translated, this is CASNTGRTEAFF.